Below, 21 T cell receptor beta chains from the same sample are listed, as sequenced in a study of blood T cell repertoires in COVID-19. The protocol was immunoSEQ multiplex PCR, while the TCRdb copy is restricted to in-frame clones and leaves out a portion. The sample holds 100,000 to 150,000 clones, 90% seen once. The source material was peripheral blood. These receptors all come from a woman aged 55-75 years with COVID-19, enrolled during active disease.

The chain is built from TRBV5-1 and TRBJ1-4, with a tentative D call TRBD1 (6 bases). The CDR3 has 16 amino acids. CDR1 and CDR2 (germline): SGHRS, YFSETQ. Trimming removed 4 bases at V and 0 bases at J, with 13 bases between. This chain's CDR3 is CASSIQGPATNEKLFF. As DNA, the CDR3 is TGCGCCAGCAGCATCCAGGGGCCTGCAACTAATGAAAAACTGTTTTTT.

The chain is built from TRBV12-2 and TRBJ2-7; TRBD2 reflects the table's D call only, with no check against the DNA. TRBV12-2 is noted as a pseudogene. This CDR3 has 14 residues. The CDR3 DNA sequence: TGTGCAAGTCGCTTAGGAGGGAACCCCTACGAGCAGTACTTC. Amino acids: CASRLGGNPYEQYF.

This clone was recorded a few times. V and J are TRBV3-1 (or the pseudogene TRBV3-2) and TRBJ1-2; D is uncertain. Germline CDR1 and CDR2: LGHDT and YNNKEL (reference sequence). Trimming shortened V by 0 bases and J by 6 bases, and 8 bases separated the two germline ends. The CDR3 extends over 13 amino acids. The CDR3 spells CASSQDLVDGYTF. The CDR3 coding sequence is TGTGCCAGCAGCCAAGACCTCGTAGATGGCTACACCTTC.

The chain recombines TRBV4-3 with TRBJ2-7; 14 positions agree with TRBD2. CDR3 length equals 15 residues. CDR1 LGHNA and CDR2 YSLEER come from the germline V gene. After removal of 4 bases from V and 3 bases from J, the junction contained 2 bases not matched to a gene. In DNA, the CDR3 is TGCGCCAGCAGCCCTGGGACTAGCGGGGGCTACGAGCAGTACTTC. It specifies CASSPGTSGGYEQYF.

The rearrangement links TRBV4-3 to TRBJ2-4, with TRBD2 identical over 13 bases. This CDR3 is 19 amino acids long. The J segment lost 0 bases and the V segment lost 4 bases, leaving 9 bases of the junction unmatched. The germline V gene encodes CDR1 LGHNA and CDR2 YSLEER. The CDR3 protein is CASSLAGTSGELAKNIQYF. As DNA, the CDR3 is TGCGCCAGCAGCCTAGCCGGGACTAGCGGGGAACTAGCCAAAAACATTCAGTACTTC.

The gene calls are TRBV7-2 and TRBJ1-5, with 7 bases that match TRBD1. The CDR3 extends over 14 amino acids. Germline assignment: CDR1 SGHTA and CDR2 FQGNSA. Losses at the gene ends were 4 bases for V and 14 bases for J; bases not matched to a gene: 14. The CDR3 bases are TGTGCCAGCAGCTCGACAGGGTACCCTGGAGGTGAGCATTTT. This sequence encodes CASSSTGYPGGEHF.

This chain connects TRBV10-3 to TRBJ2-7, with D possibly TRBD2 on 6 matching bases. The CDR3 is 12 residues long. CDR1 is ENHRY, CDR2 SYGVKD, per germline. V lost 10 bases and J 2 bases, leaving 12 bases between the germline ends. CDR3 sequence: CATLSGPYEQYF. DNA of the CDR3: TGTGCCACCCTTAGCGGCCCCTACGAGCAGTACTTC.

The chain carries TRBV5-6 and TRBJ2-6; D is perhaps TRBD2 (6 bases). V was pared by 4 bases and J by 0 bases, with 20 bases between. The CDR3 loop spans 19 amino acids. The germline V gene has CDR1 SGHDT and CDR2 YYEEEE. Here the CDR3 reads CASSILREALSSGANVLTF. As DNA, the CDR3 is TGTGCCAGCAGCATCTTGAGGGAGGCCCTTAGCTCTGGGGCCAACGTCCTGACTTTC.

The rearrangement links TRBV5-1 to TRBJ1-2, with D perhaps matching TRBD1 (6 bases). Trimming removed 1 base at V and 8 bases at J, with 18 bases between. CDR1 SGHRS and CDR2 YFSETQ come from the germline V gene. The CDR3 length is 15 residues. CDR3 DNA: TGCGCCAGCAGCTTGTCAGGTGGACAGCCGGAGGGCTACACCTTC. This sequence encodes CASSLSGGQPEGYTF.

This clone was seen just once. One junction end disagrees with the germline gene, perhaps due to a read error. The chain employs TRBV7-2 and TRBJ1-1, with D possibly being TRBD1 (6 bases). This CDR3 region has 11 residues. The germline V gene has CDR1 SGHTA and CDR2 FQGNSA. The CDR3 region is CASSLWTTGSF. The CDR3 bases are TGTGCCAGCAGCTTATGGACCACAGGGTCCTTT.

A single count supports this clone. The V gene is TRBV7-3, the J gene TRBJ2-2; a weak D match, TRBD2 (7 bases). V lost 3 bases and J 4 bases, leaving 12 bases between the germline ends. The germline gives CDR1 SGHTA, CDR2 FQGTGA. The CDR3 is made up of 15 amino acids. CDR3 sequence reads: CASSFSGGSTGELFF. The CDR3 nucleotides read TGTGCCAGCAGCTTTTCGGGGGGCAGCACCGGGGAGCTGTTTTTT.

The chain carries TRBV6-6 and TRBJ2-3; D not certain. Germline V gene lookup returns CDR1 MNHNY and CDR2 SVGAGI (reference sequence). The CDR3 runs 12 residues. With 6 bases removed from V and 9 bases from J, the gap between germline ends came to 13 bases. Here the CDR3 DNA reads TGTGCCAGCAGCTCCCTCTACAGCACGCAGTATTTT. Translation: CASSSLYSTQYF.

This clone was seen a few times. An end of the junction differs from the germline gene, which may be a read error. This chain joins TRBV6-6 and TRBJ1-1; D uncertain. Germline CDR1 and CDR2: MNHNY and SVGAGI (reference sequence). The CDR3 is 11 residues long. CDR3 region: CASTLNSEAFF. CDR3 DNA: TGTGCCAGCACCCTGAACTCTGAAGCTTTCTTT.

This clone was detected a few times. This chain's CDR3 is CASSVAAGFYGYTF. For the CDR3, the DNA is TGTGCCAGCAGCGTAGCAGCAGGCTTTTATGGCTACACCTTC. The rearrangement uses TRBV9 and TRBJ1-2; D is unclear. In germline, CDR1 is SGDLS, CDR2 YYNGEE. V was cut by 0 bases and J by 5 bases, with 11 bases left in between. This CDR3 contains 14 residues.

The rearrangement joins TRBV9 to TRBJ2-5; no clear D. The CDR3 length is 14 residues. Germline assignment: CDR1 SGDLS and CDR2 YYNGEE. Trimming shortened V by 0 bases and J by 4 bases, and 10 bases separated the two germline ends. CDR3 in amino acids: CASSVELTGETQYF. The CDR3 DNA follows: TGTGCCAGCAGCGTAGAACTGACGGGAGAGACCCAGTACTTC.

The chain is built from TRBV27 and TRBJ1-6, with 8 nucleotides matching TRBD1. Germline V gene data show CDR1 as MNHEY and CDR2 as SMNVEV (reference sequence). Trimming took 5 bases from V and 14 from J; bases not matched to a gene: 14. The CDR3 spans 15 residues. The chain's CDR3 is CASSTQGQGYGSLHF. The CDR3 DNA reads as TGTGCCAGCAGTACCCAAGGACAGGGCTATGGGTCCCTCCACTTT.

This clone was seen a single time. The chain recombines TRBV4-3 with TRBJ1-6; D is perhaps TRBD1 (5 bases). The V end was cut by 1 base, the J end by 4 bases, with 5 bases between. Germline CDR1 is LGHNA and CDR2 is YSLEER. The CDR3 spans 14 residues. The DNA for the CDR3 is TGCGCCAGCAGCCAAGGACAGTATAATTCACCCCTCCACTTT. Amino acid sequence: CASSQGQYNSPLHF.

The chain joins TRBV18 to TRBJ1-2, with D perhaps TRBD1 (6 bases). CDR1 and CDR2 (germline): KGHSH, LQKENI. This CDR3 region has 15 residues. V lost 4 bases, J lost 6 bases, and 18 bases lay in between. The CDR3: CASSRLGGATHGYTF. The DNA for the CDR3 is TGTGCCAGCTCACGATTAGGGGGAGCCACTCATGGCTACACCTTC.

The chain links TRBV6-5 to TRBJ1-1, with D possibly being TRBD1 (6 bases). Germline-derived CDR1 and CDR2 are MNHEY and SVGAGI. V was shortened by 9 bases and J by 4 bases, with 12 bases between the two germline ends. The CDR3 covers 12 residues. The CDR3, as DNA: TGTGCCAGTCAGGGGACCGGCACTGAAGCTTTCTTT. This translates into CASQGTGTEAFF.

The chain has TRBV25-1 and TRBJ2-7; 7 nucleotides align to TRBD1. Germline loops: CDR1 MGHDK, CDR2 SYGVNS. With V trimmed by 6 bases and J by 4 bases, 9 bases remained unmatched. This CDR3 spans 14 amino acids. The DNA for the CDR3 is TGTGCCAGCAGCCGAGACAGGGACCCATACGAGCAGTACTTC. Translating it yields CASSRDRDPYEQYF.

The chain links TRBV10-2 to TRBJ1-5; tentative D call: TRBD1 (5 bases). Germline CDR1 reads WSHSY; CDR2 reads SAAADI. V shed 2 bases and J shed 7 bases, with 9 bases lying between them. The CDR3 runs to 13 residues. The CDR3 here is CASSEGARQPQHF. CDR3 DNA sequence: TGCGCCAGCAGTGAGGGGGCAAGACAGCCCCAGCATTTT.